This entry lists 32 T cell receptor beta chains sequenced from one sample in a study of PD-L1 blockade in urothelial cancer. The repertoire was sequenced with immunoSEQ multiplex PCR; TCRdb's copy has only in-frame clones and lacks some. The sample lists 15,000 to 20,000 clones, approximately 83% occurring once. Indicated time point: peripheral blood 6 weeks after treatment start. Sequenced material: PBMCs, taken around atezolizumab (anti-PD-L1) treatment. The receptors stem from a man aged 50 to 60 with urothelial cancer.

V usage is TRBV5-1 and J usage is TRBJ1-2; D ambiguous. Trimming removed 4 bases from V and 1 base from J, with 11 bases in between. The CDR3 is made up of 14 amino acids. Germline CDR1 is SGHRS and CDR2 is YFSETQ. Here the CDR3 DNA reads TGCGCCAGCAGCGTGCAGGTTTTTAACTATGGCTACACCTTC. This translates into CASSVQVFNYGYTF.

The chain is built from TRBV2 and TRBJ1-2; D remains ambiguous. The CDR3 sequence is 15 residues long. Germline values: CDR1 SNHLY, CDR2 FYNNEI. V shed 1 base and J shed 6 bases, with 15 bases lying between them. Here the CDR3 reads CASSEESGPLDGYTF. DNA of the CDR3: TGTGCCAGCAGTGAAGAGTCAGGCCCGTTGGATGGCTACACCTTC.

The rearrangement joins TRBV21-1 to TRBJ2-7; TRBD1 was called by the table and not checked on the DNA. TRBV21-1 represents a pseudogene. The length of the CDR3 is 17 residues. CDR3 in amino acids: CASSKGPKQTGQYEQYV. CDR3 DNA: TGTGCCAGCAGCAAAGGTCCCAAGCAGACGGGACAGTACGAGCAGTACGTC.

Of note for this clone: One junction end does not reproduce the germline sequence, and a read error may be involved. The chain is built from TRBV7-3 and TRBJ2-6; 8 bases align to TRBD1. From germline, CDR1 is SGHTA and CDR2 FQGTGA. The length of the CDR3 is 17 residues. The CDR3, as DNA: TGTGCCAGCAGCTTAACAGGGACAGGCTCTGGGGCCAACATCCTGACTTTC. Protein product: CASSLTGTGSGANILTF. The variable domain in full, with the rest retrieved from reference TRBV7-3 and TRBJ2-6, is GAGVSQTPSNKVTEKGKYVELRCDPISGHTALYWYRQSLGQGPEFLIYFQGTGAADDSGLPNDRFFAVRPEGSVSTLKIQRTERGDSAVYLCASSLTGTGSGANILTFGAGSRLTVL.

This clone was found a few times. The chain joins TRBV11-2 to TRBJ2-7; D is unclear. The ends were cut back, 5 bases at V and 1 base at J, with 3 bases in the middle. The CDR3 loop spans 11 amino acids. Germline V gene data show CDR1 as SGHAT and CDR2 as FQNNGV. This chain's CDR3 is CASSISYEQYF. The CDR3 DNA reads TGTGCCAGCAGCATATCCTACGAGCAGTACTTC.

The chain uses TRBV6-5 and TRBJ1-4; D is possibly TRBD1 (5 bases). Germline V gene data show CDR1 as MNHEY and CDR2 as SVGAGI. This CDR3 contains 14 residues. The V end lost 8 bases, the J end lost 8 bases, and 18 bases lay between the germline ends. The CDR3 nucleotides read TGTGCCAGCTCGATGGGGGGTGGAGGAGAAAAACTGTTTTTT. It codes for CASSMGGGGEKLFF.

V and J are TRBV30 and TRBJ1-2; D is possibly TRBD1 (5 bases). Germline V lookup: CDR1 GTSNPN, CDR2 SVGIG (reference sequence). Trimming removed 6 bases from V and 6 bases from J, with 14 bases in between. CDR3 length equals 12 residues. CDR3 amino acids: CACPRPGDGYTF. CDR3 bases: TGTGCCTGCCCGCGGCCGGGGGATGGCTACACCTTC.

This chain joins TRBV2 and TRBJ1-2; no definite D call. Germline V gene data show CDR1 as SNHLY and CDR2 as FYNNEI. This CDR3 is built from 13 residues. Trimming shortened V by 1 base and J by 7 bases, and 10 bases separated the two germline ends. CDR3 coding DNA: TGTGCCAGCAGTGAAGGGAGGACGAGTGGCTACACCTTC. Protein product: CASSEGRTSGYTF.

This chain connects TRBV5-1 to TRBJ2-2, with unresolved D. Germline CDR1 and CDR2: SGHRS and YFSETQ. This CDR3 region has 15 residues. Trimming removed 3 bases at V and 0 bases at J, with 9 bases between. For the CDR3, the DNA is TGCGCCAGCAGCTCCCGGGTTCCGAACACCGGGGAGCTGTTTTTT. Translating gives CASSSRVPNTGELFF.

The CDR3 DNA sequence: TGCGCCAGCAGCTTCCTCGGGGTCCAGGGGTCGTACCAAGAGACCCAGTACTTC. Its translation is CASSFLGVQGSYQETQYF. The V and J genes are TRBV5-1 and TRBJ2-5; TRBD1 is a possible D gene (6 bases). In germline, CDR1 is SGHRS, CDR2 YFSETQ. With 2 bases removed from V and 0 bases from J, the gap between germline ends came to 20 bases. CDR3 length: 18 residues.

The rearrangement joins TRBV4-2 to TRBJ2-5, with TRBD2 matching over 8 bases. The CDR3 extends over 20 amino acids. Germline loops: CDR1 LGHNA, CDR2 YNFKEQ. Germline trimming cut 0 bases from V and 1 base from J; bases unmatched to any gene: 16. The CDR3 region has the DNA TGTGCCAGCAGCCAAGACCCCCTTGTGGCGGGAGGTGCACGCCAAGAGACCCAGTACTTC. This encodes CASSQDPLVAGGARQETQYF.

This chain links TRBV5-1 with TRBJ2-3; 9 bases are shared with TRBD2. This CDR3 is built from 15 residues. Germline V CDR1 and CDR2: SGHRS, YFSETQ. V lost 0 bases and J lost 5; bases outside the gene matches: 4. CDR3 loop: CASSLAAGGGDTQYF. The CDR3 DNA reads TGCGCCAGCAGCTTGGCGGCGGGGGGGGGAGATACGCAGTATTTT.

V and J are TRBV12-2 and TRBJ2-1; TRBD2, the D gene given by the table, was not confirmed from the DNA. TRBV12-2 is an annotated pseudogene. This CDR3 comprises 15 residues. CDR3 in DNA: TGTGCAAGTCGCACAGGGACTACACCGTACAATGAGCAGTTCTTC. Protein sequence: CASRTGTTPYNEQFF.

This chain links TRBV10-3 with TRBJ2-7; D gene ambiguous. The V end was cut by 0 bases, the J end by 3 bases, with 3 bases between. Germline values: CDR1 ENHRY, CDR2 SYGVKD. The CDR3 totals 12 residues. The CDR3 DNA reads TGTGCCATCAGTGAGTCGAACTACGAGCAGTACGTC. It codes for CAISESNYEQYV.

This sequence joins TRBV9 and TRBJ2-5, with 10 nucleotides matching TRBD1. The V segment lost 0 bases and the J segment 5 bases; nucleotides outside the gene matches: 4. This CDR3 spans 15 amino acids. The germline CDR1 and CDR2 sequences are SGDLS and YYNGEE. The CDR3 protein is CASSVGTGGGETQYF. For the CDR3, the DNA is TGTGCCAGCAGCGTAGGGACAGGGGGTGGTGAGACCCAGTACTTC. The entire variable domain, with the rest obtained from reference TRBV9 and TRBJ2-5, is as follows: DSGVTQTPKHLITATGQRVTLRCSPRSGDLSVYWYQQSLDQGLQFLIQYYNGEERAKGNILERFSAQQFPDLHSELNLSSLELGDSALYFCASSVGTGGGETQYFGPGTRLLVL.

The chain has TRBV7-2 and TRBJ1-4, with 7 nucleotides matching TRBD1. CDR3 length equals 13 residues. Germline loops: CDR1 SGHTA, CDR2 FQGNSA. Germline trimming cut 3 bases from V and 8 bases from J; bases unmatched to any gene: 3. The CDR3 here is CASSFQGGEKLFF. CDR3 bases: TGTGCCAGCAGCTTCCAGGGGGGAGAAAAACTGTTTTTT. Full variable domain (rest looked up from reference TRBV7-2 and TRBJ1-4): GAGVSQSPSNKVTEKGKDVELRCDPISGHTALYWYRQSLGQGLEFLIYFQGNSAPDKSGLPSDRFSAERTGGSVSTLTIQRTQQEDSAVYLCASSFQGGEKLFFGSGTQLSVL.

The sample holds one count of this clone. V is TRBV28 and J is TRBJ2-1; 12 bases fit TRBD1. Losses at the gene ends were 6 bases for V and 7 bases for J; bases not matched to a gene: 7. CDR3 length: 15 amino acids. Germline CDR1 MDHEN, CDR2 SYDVKM. The CDR3: CASSRDRGRGNEQFF. CDR3 coding DNA: TGTGCCAGCAGCAGGGACAGGGGGCGCGGGAATGAGCAGTTCTTC. The full variable domain, completed using reference TRBV28 and TRBJ2-1, is DVKVTQSSRYLVKRTGEKVFLECVQDMDHENMFWYRQDPGLGLRLIYFSYDVKMKEKGDIPEGYSVSREKKERFSLILESASTNQTSMYLCASSRDRGRGNEQFFGPGTRLTVL.

The chain recombines TRBV2 with TRBJ2-3; the match to TRBD2 covers 10 bases. Germline CDR1 is SNHLY and CDR2 is FYNNEI. Trimming removed 2 bases from V and 0 bases from J; junction bases left unmatched: 8. There are 18 residues in the CDR3. CDR3 loop: CASSESNSGGPSTDTQYF. CDR3 DNA: TGTGCCAGCAGTGAAAGTAATAGCGGGGGGCCTAGCACAGATACGCAGTATTTT.

J is TRBJ1-5 and V is TRBV2, with 8 bases matching TRBD1. V was clipped by 6 bases and J by 2 bases; unmatched bases: 15. Looked up from germline, CDR1 is SNHLY and CDR2 is FYNNEI. The CDR3 loop spans 18 amino acids. The CDR3 DNA sequence: TGTGCCAGCAGACCAGGGGGCTCTACGGCGTGGGGCAATCAGCCCCAGCATTTT. The encoded protein is CASRPGGSTAWGNQPQHF.

As concerns this clone: The junction and the germline gene differ at one end; a read error may be behind it. The gene calls are TRBV19 and TRBJ2-1; 11 bases agree with TRBD2. The length of the CDR3 is 12 residues. CDR1 is LNHDA, CDR2 SQIVND, per germline (reference sequence). CDR3 amino acids: CASSVSGRVAVF. In nucleotides, the CDR3 is TGTGCCAGTAGTGTTAGCGGGAGGGTCGCGGTCTTC. Full variable domain (remainder filled in from reference TRBV19 and TRBJ2-1): DGGITQSPKYLFRKEGQNVTLSCEQNLNHDAMYWYRQDPGQGLRLIYYSQIVNDFQKGDIAEGYSVSREKKESFPLTVTSAQKNPTAFYLCASSVSGRVAVFGPGTRLTVL.

The V call is TRBV7-9, the J call TRBJ2-1; 8 bases agree with TRBD1. Germline V gene sequence: CDR1 SEHNR, CDR2 FQNEAQ (reference sequence). The CDR3 length is 15 residues. V gave up 3 bases and J gave up 2 bases; unmatched junction bases: 3. Here the CDR3 reads CASSFGQGTYNEQFF. CDR3 nucleotide sequence: TGTGCCAGCAGCTTTGGACAGGGAACCTACAATGAGCAGTTCTTC.

V is TRBV19 and J is TRBJ2-7; 10 positions match TRBD2. Per the germline V gene, CDR1 is LNHDA and CDR2 is SQIVND (reference sequence). The V and J ends lost 5 bases and 7 bases, in that order; junction bases with no gene match: 20. The CDR3 covers 18 residues. The CDR3 DNA follows: TGTGCCAGTAGTCGAACCCCGATTGGGAGCGGGAGGGCGGCGGAGCAGTACTTC. Protein sequence: CASSRTPIGSGRAAEQYF.

This clone turned up a few times. The chain recombines TRBV20-1 with TRBJ1-1; D not certain. Germline CDR1 DFQATT, CDR2 SNEGSKA (reference sequence). Deletions cut 8 bases from V and 6 bases from J, with 13 bases between. The CDR3 is 11 amino acids. CDR3 amino acids: CSTRGDAEAFF. The DNA of the CDR3 is TGCAGTACAAGAGGAGATGCTGAAGCTTTCTTT.

J is TRBJ2-1 and V is TRBV29-1; the D is unclear. With 6 bases removed from V and 9 bases from J, the gap between germline ends came to 15 bases. In germline, CDR1 is SQVTM, CDR2 ANQGSEA. The CDR3 spans 12 residues. Here the CDR3 DNA reads TGCAGCGTCGAACGCCCTCCGGGTGAGCAGTTCTTC. The encoded protein is CSVERPPGEQFF.

The chain combines TRBV7-9 with TRBJ2-7; D is unresolved. The CDR3 is made up of 13 amino acids. Trimming took off 1 base at V and 5 bases at J, with 9 bases between the two ends. Germline assignment: CDR1 SEHNR and CDR2 FQNEAQ (reference sequence). The CDR3 here is CASSLERLHEQYF. DNA of the CDR3: TGTGCCAGCAGCTTAGAGAGGCTCCACGAGCAGTACTTC.

This clone was observed a few times. The DNA for the CDR3 is TGTGCCAGTAGTATAGGAGTTTTGGATGGCTACACCTTC. Amino acid sequence: CASSIGVLDGYTF. J is TRBJ1-2 and V is TRBV19, with D unresolved. This CDR3 is built from 13 residues. Trimming removed 1 base at V and 6 bases at J, with 9 bases between. CDR1 LNHDA and CDR2 SQIVND come from the germline V gene (reference sequence). Full variable domain (remainder filled in from reference TRBV19 and TRBJ1-2): DGGITQSPKYLFRKEGQNVTLSCEQNLNHDAMYWYRQDPGQGLRLIYYSQIVNDFQKGDIAEGYSVSREKKESFPLTVTSAQKNPTAFYLCASSIGVLDGYTFGSGTRLTVV.

This clone was counted only a few times. The V gene is TRBV9, the J gene TRBJ2-1; maybe TRBD1 (6 bases). Per germline, CDR1 SGDLS and CDR2 YYNGEE. Trimming cost V 2 bases and J 0 bases, with 9 bases left between them. This CDR3 is 15 amino acids long. In DNA form, the CDR3 reads TGTGCCAGCAGCGTTCAGGGGAGCTCCTACAATGAGCAGTTCTTC. This gives the protein CASSVQGSSYNEQFF.

The chain has TRBV10-1 and TRBJ2-1, with 11 bases that match TRBD1. V lost 4 bases and J lost 9; bases outside the gene matches: 8. CDR1 and CDR2 from the germline V gene are WNHNN and SYGVQD (reference sequence). The length of the CDR3 is 15 residues. CDR3 sequence reads: CASSVGTGGLGEQFF. The CDR3 DNA reads TGCGCCAGCAGTGTCGGGACAGGGGGTCTCGGTGAGCAGTTCTTC.

This sequence joins TRBV5-6 and TRBJ1-1; weak D call: TRBD1 (6 bases). V lost 1 base to trimming and J lost 4 bases, with 17 bases between them. The germline CDR1 and CDR2 sequences are SGHDT and YYEEEE. The CDR3 is made up of 16 amino acids. CDR3 sequence (DNA): TGTGCCAGCAGCTTGCTCCTTTACAGGGTCGGCACTGAAGCTTTCTTT. This sequence encodes CASSLLLYRVGTEAFF.

J is TRBJ2-2 and V is TRBV27, with D hard to call. Trimming removed 5 bases at V and 8 bases at J, with 6 bases between. There are 11 residues in the CDR3. Per the germline V gene, CDR1 is MNHEY and CDR2 is SMNVEV (reference sequence). The CDR3 is CASSLRGELFF. The CDR3, as DNA: TGTGCCAGCAGTCTCCGGGGGGAGCTGTTTTTT.

V and J are TRBV5-1 and TRBJ2-7; TRBD1 matches at 7 bases. Germline lookup yields CDR1 SGHRS and CDR2 YFSETQ. Trimming took 0 bases from V and 4 from J; bases not matched to a gene: 4. The CDR3 sequence is 14 residues long. Written as DNA, the CDR3 is TGCGCCAGCAGCTTGGATGGGACAGTATACGAGCAGTACGTC. Its translation is CASSLDGTVYEQYV.

The genes are TRBV28 and TRBJ1-2, with 10 bases that match TRBD1. CDR1 is MDHEN and CDR2 is SYDVKM in the germline V gene. The CDR3 is made up of 14 amino acids. The V gene end was trimmed by 8 bases and the J gene end by 4 bases; junction bases not matched to a gene: 7. CDR3 amino acids: CASAGQGEGYGYTF. CDR3 sequence (DNA): TGTGCCAGCGCCGGACAGGGGGAGGGCTATGGCTACACCTTC.